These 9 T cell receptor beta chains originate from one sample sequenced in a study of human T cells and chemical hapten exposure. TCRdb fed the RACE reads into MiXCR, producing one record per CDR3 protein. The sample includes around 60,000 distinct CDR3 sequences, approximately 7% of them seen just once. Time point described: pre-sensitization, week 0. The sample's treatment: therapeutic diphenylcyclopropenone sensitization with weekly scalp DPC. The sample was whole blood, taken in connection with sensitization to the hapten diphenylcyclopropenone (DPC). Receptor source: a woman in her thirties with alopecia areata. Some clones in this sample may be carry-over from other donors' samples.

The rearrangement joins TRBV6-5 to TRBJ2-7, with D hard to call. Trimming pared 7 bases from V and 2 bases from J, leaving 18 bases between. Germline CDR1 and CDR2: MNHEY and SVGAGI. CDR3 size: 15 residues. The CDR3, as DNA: TGTGCCAGCACCCGTCGGGTGGACGGAGCCTACGAGCAGTACTTC. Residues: CASTRRVDGAYEQYF.

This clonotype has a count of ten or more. CDR3 DNA: TGTGCCATCAGTGTAGGAGGCTCGACGGGGGGAAGTCCAGATACGCAGTATTTT. Translated: CAISVGGSTGGSPDTQYF. This rearrangement joins TRBV10-3 to TRBJ2-3; 7 bases map to TRBD2. The CDR3 has 18 residues. Germline V gives CDR1 ENHRY, CDR2 SYGVKD. The trim removed 4 bases at V and 4 bases at J, leaving 17 bases unmatched.

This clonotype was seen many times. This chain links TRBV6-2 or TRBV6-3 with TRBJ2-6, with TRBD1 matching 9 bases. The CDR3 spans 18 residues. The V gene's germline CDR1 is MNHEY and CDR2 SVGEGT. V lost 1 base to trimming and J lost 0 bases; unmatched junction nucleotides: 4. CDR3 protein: CASSYYGTGSSGANVLTF. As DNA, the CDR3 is TGTGCCAGCAGTTACTACGGGACAGGGAGCTCTGGGGCCAACGTCCTGACTTTC.

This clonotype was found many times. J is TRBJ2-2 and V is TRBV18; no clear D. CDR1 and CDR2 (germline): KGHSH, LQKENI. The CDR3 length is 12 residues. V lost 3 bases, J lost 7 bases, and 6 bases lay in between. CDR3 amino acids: CASSPAGGELFF. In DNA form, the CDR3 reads TGTGCCAGCTCACCCGCCGGCGGGGAGCTGTTTTTT.

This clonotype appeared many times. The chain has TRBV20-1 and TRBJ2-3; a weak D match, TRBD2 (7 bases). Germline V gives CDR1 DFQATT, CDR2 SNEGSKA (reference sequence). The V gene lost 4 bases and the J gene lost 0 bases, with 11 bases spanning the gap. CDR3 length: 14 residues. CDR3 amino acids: CSAMGGLSTDTQYF. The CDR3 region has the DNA TGCAGTGCTATGGGGGGGCTCAGCACAGATACGCAGTATTTT.

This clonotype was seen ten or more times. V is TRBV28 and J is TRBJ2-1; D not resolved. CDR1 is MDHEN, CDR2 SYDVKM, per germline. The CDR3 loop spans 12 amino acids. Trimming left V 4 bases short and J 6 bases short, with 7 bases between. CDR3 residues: CASSSSVNEQFF. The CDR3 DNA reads TGTGCCAGCAGTTCCAGTGTCAATGAGCAGTTCTTC.

This chain's CDR3 is CSAVLAGYTDTQYF. The CDR3 DNA is TGCAGTGCTGTACTAGCCGGATACACAGATACGCAGTATTTT. The chain joins TRBV20-1 to TRBJ2-3; perhaps TRBD2 as D (6 bases). The germline gives CDR1 DFQATT, CDR2 SNEGSKA (reference sequence). The V and J ends lost 5 bases and 2 bases respectively, with 14 bases between them. This CDR3 region has 14 residues.

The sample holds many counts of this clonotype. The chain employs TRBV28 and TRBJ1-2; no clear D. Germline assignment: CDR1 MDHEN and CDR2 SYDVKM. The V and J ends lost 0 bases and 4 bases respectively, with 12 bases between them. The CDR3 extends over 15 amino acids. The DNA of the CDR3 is TGTGCCAGCAGTTTATGGCAGGCGACCGGCTATGGCTACACCTTC. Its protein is CASSLWQATGYGYTF.

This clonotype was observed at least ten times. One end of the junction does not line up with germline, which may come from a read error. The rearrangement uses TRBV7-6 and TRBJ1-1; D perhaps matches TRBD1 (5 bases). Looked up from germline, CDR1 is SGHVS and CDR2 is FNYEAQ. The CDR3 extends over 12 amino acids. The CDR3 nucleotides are TGTGACAGCGGGACTCCGAGGACTGAAGCTTTCTTT. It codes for CDSGTPRTEAFF.